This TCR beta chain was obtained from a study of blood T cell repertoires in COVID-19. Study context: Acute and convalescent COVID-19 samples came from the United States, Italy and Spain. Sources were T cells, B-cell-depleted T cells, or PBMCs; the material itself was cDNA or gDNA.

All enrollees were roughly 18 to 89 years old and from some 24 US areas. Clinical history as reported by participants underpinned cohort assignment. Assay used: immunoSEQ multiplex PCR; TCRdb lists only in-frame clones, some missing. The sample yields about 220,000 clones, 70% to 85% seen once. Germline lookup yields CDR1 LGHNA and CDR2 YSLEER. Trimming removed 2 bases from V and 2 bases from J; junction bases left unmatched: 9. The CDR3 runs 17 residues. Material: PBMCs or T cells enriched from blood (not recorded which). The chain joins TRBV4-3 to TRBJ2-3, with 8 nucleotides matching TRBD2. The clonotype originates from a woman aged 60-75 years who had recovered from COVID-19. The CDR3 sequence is CASSQRYRGGPTDTQYF. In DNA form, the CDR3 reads TGCGCCAGCAGCCAACGCTACCGCGGGGGGCCCACAGATACGCAGTATTTT.